Sequencing of this T cell receptor beta chain was carried out in a study of technical replicates of blood from several donors (TCRdb year 2017). The protocol used for the library was the immunoSEQ multiplex PCR assay. Not all clones reach the TCRdb copy of this immuneACCESS table, which keeps in-frame sequences only. Checked studies attribute under half of the gap to unresolved V genes and leave the rest unexplained. The sample table lists about 69,000 clones, approximately 88% of them with a count of one. About 4.5% of the sample is taken by the ten largest. As concerns this clone: Which antigen it targets is not known. No qualities accompany the bases; no much larger clone lies one base away.

This TCR was sampled from a human donor in good health. Some clones in this sample may be carry-over from other donors' samples. Sequenced input: PBMCs.

Here the CDR3 is given as CASSLNLGHIYF. DNA sequence: TGTGCCAGCAGCTTGAATCTGGGACATATATATTTT. Recombination linked TRBV7-9 to TRBJ1-3; the D gene is perhaps TRBD1, from 6 matching bases. The germline V gene encodes CDR1 SEHNR and CDR2 FQNEAQ (reference sequence). From the cysteine through the phenylalanine, the CDR3 covers 12 amino acids. The read is trimmed to its CDR3 DNA, 36 bases read in frame from base 1. V is reduced by 3 bases and J by 13 bases, leaving a spacing of 13 bases between them. The reference TRBV7-9 and TRBJ1-3 proteins fill in what lies around the CDR3, so the full variable domain reads DTGVSQNPRHKITKRGQNVTFRCDPISEHNRLYWYRQTLGQGPEFLTYFQNEAQLEKSRLLSDRFSAERPKGSFSTLEIQRTEQGDSAMYLCASSLNLGHIYFGEGSWLTVV.